This T cell receptor (beta chain) derives from a study of T cell changes during pregnancy in multiple sclerosis. V was cut by 3 bases and J by 7 bases, with 15 bases left in between. Germline CDR1 and CDR2: LNHDA and SQIVND (reference sequence). There are 14 residues in the CDR3. The method was immunoSEQ multiplex PCR; TCRdb's version includes in-frame clones alone and lacks a portion of them. This table holds approximately 65,000 clones, around nine tenths found once. This sequence originates from a female donor in good health, enrolled as a control in a pregnancy study. The sequenced sample was peripheral blood, obtained in the third trimester of pregnancy. V gene TRBV19 combines with J gene TRBJ1-2; no reliable D call. DNA for the CDR3: TGTGCCAGTAGTATCCCTGGTGGGCCTGGTGGCTACACCTTC. Protein product: CASSIPGGPGGYTF.